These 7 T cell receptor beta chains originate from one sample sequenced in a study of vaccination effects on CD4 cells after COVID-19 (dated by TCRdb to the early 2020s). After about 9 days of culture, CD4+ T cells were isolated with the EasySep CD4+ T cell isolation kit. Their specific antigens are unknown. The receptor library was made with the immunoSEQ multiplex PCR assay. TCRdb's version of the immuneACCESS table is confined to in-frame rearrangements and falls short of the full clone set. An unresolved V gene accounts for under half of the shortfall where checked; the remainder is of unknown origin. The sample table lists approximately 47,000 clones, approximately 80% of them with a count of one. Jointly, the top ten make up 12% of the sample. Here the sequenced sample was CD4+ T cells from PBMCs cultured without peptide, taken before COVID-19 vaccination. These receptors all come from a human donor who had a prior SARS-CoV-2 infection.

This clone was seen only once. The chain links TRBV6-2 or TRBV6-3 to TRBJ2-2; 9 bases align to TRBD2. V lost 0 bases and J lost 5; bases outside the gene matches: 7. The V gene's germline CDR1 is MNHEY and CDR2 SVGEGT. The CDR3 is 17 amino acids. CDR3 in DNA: TGTGCCAGCAGTTACTCGGGTAGCGGGAGAGGGACCGGGGAGCTGTTTTTT. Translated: CASSYSGSGRGTGELFF.

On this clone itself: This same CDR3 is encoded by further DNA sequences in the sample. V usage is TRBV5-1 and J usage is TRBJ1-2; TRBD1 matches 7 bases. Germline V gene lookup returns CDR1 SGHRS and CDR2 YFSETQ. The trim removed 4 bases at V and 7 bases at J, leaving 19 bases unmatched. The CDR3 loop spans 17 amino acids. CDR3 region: CASSGEPLGQSVRGYTF. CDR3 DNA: TGCGCCAGCAGCGGCGAACCGCTGGGACAGTCTGTTCGTGGCTACACCTTC.

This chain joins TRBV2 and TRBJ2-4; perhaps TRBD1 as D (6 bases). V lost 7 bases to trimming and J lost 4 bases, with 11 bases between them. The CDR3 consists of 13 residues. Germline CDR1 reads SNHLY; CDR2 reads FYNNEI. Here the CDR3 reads CASNQGFKNIQYF. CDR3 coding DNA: TGTGCCAGCAATCAGGGGTTTAAAAACATTCAGTACTTC.

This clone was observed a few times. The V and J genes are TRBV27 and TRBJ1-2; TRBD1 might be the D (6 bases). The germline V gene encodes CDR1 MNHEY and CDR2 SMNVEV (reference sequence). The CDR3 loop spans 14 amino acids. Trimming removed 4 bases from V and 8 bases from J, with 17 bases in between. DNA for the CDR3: TGTGCCAGCAGTTATACCGGGCTAGGGGGGGGCTACACCTTC. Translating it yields CASSYTGLGGGYTF.

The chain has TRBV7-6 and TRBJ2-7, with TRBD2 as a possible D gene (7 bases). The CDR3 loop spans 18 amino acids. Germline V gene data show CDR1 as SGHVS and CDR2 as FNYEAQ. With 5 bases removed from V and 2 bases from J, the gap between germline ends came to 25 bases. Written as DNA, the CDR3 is TGTGCCAGCAGCAAGGGGGACTACCAACGAGCCAATACCTACGAGCAGTACTTC. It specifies CASSKGDYQRANTYEQYF.

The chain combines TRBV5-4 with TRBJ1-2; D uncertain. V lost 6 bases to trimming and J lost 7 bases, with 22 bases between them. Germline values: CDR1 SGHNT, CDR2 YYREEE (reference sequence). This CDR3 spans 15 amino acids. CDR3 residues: CASNVGSGSSGGYTF. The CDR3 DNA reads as TGTGCCAGCAACGTTGGCTCCGGGTCCTCGGGTGGCTACACCTTC.

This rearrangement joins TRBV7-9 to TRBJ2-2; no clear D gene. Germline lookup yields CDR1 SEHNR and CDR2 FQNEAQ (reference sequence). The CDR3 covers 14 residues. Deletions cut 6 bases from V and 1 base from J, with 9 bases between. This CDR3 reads CASRGGGNTGELFF. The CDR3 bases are TGTGCCAGCAGGGGCGGTGGGAACACCGGGGAGCTGTTTTTT.